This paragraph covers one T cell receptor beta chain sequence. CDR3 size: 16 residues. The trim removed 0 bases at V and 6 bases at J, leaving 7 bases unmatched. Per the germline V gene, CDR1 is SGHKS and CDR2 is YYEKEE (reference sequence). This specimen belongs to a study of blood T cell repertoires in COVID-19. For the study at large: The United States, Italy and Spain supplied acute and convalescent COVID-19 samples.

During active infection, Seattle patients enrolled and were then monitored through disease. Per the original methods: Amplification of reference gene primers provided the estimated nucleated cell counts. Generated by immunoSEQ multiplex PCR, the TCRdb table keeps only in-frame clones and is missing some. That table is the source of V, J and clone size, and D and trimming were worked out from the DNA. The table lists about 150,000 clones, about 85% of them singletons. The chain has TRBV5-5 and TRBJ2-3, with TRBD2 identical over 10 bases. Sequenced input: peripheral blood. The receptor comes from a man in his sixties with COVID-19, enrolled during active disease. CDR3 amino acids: CASSLVPAGGSDTQYF. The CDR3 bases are TGTGCCAGCAGCTTGGTTCCAGCGGGGGGGTCGGATACGCAGTATTTT.